Reported below is one T cell receptor (beta chain). The target of this receptor is not known. The record has no base qualities; no much larger clone is one base away. This record belongs to a study of CD8 T cells in Susac syndrome (dated by TCRdb to the late 2010s). General notes on the study: Repertoire sequencing was used to test whether CD8+ T cell activation and differentiation in Susac syndrome was antigen driven.

RNA was extracted using the RNeasy kit, and about 0.5 to 1 ug of the RNA was reverse transcribed with random hexamers. The immunoSEQ multiplex PCR assay, which covers 54 Vbeta and 13 Jbeta segments, was used to amplify TCR beta CDR3 regions. PCR amplification bias was corrected by using a synthetic template baseline for primer optimization and computational correction. As for how the authors treated the data: Reads were annotated to V, D and J genes according to IMGT and were analyzed with immunoSEQ Analyzer, with only productive sequences retained. Clonality was computed as one minus Shannon entropy normalized by log2 of the number of productive unique sequences. For each patient and control, public and private clones were evaluated within the 100 most prevalent clones. Clones were defined as Susac-specific when absent from the healthy and MS cohorts, from about 1,100 published viral clones and from other ImmuneACCESS disease sequences. In-frame beta chains were kept once TCRdb had trimmed the public reads at Q25 with fastp and called clones with MiXCR. Each entry is one CDR3 protein sequence, shown with its most common DNA and genes. These V and J calls derive from TCRdb rather than the authors' analysis. The sample data list roughly 200,000 distinct CDR3 sequences, and 85% to 95% of these were observed just once. Of the sample, about 0.1% falls within the top ten clones.

The germline V gene specifies SGHAT as CDR1 and FQNNGV as CDR2. The CDR3 sequence holds 14 residues, the cysteine and phenylalanine included. CDR3 DNA is the only sequence kept; it has 42 bases, read in frame from the first base. V loses 4 bases of germline sequence and J loses 8 bases, and the interval between the two ends is 17 bases. The paper as a whole reports these results and caveats: The number of individuals in the TCR sequencing and HLA analysis was acknowledged as relatively small.

High-throughput TCR beta sequencing profiled peripheral blood CD8+ and CD4+ T cells from healthy donors, Susac syndrome patients and multiple sclerosis patients. Healthy donors were age- and sex-matched controls. Bulk CD8+ and CD4+ T cells were purified magnetically by negative isolation, whereas CD8+ TEMRA cells were enriched by FACS. Blood was collected in EDTA tubes and processed within 24 hours, with PBMCs isolated through density gradient centrifugation. PBMCs intended for TCR sequencing were cryopreserved in liquid nitrogen and thawed later in a water bath at 37 degrees C. Purity of sorted or isolated CD4+, CD8+ and CD8+ TEMRA cells was at least 90%.

The chain is assembled from TRBV11-2 and TRBJ1-2; the D gene is perhaps TRBD1, from 6 matching bases. Sequenced: CD4+ T cells from PBMCs. This sequence originates from a human donor in good health. The encoded CDR3 is CASSSWGTGWGYTF. The nucleotide sequence reads as follows: TGTGCCAGCAGCTCTTGGGGAACAGGGTGGGGCTACACCTTC.